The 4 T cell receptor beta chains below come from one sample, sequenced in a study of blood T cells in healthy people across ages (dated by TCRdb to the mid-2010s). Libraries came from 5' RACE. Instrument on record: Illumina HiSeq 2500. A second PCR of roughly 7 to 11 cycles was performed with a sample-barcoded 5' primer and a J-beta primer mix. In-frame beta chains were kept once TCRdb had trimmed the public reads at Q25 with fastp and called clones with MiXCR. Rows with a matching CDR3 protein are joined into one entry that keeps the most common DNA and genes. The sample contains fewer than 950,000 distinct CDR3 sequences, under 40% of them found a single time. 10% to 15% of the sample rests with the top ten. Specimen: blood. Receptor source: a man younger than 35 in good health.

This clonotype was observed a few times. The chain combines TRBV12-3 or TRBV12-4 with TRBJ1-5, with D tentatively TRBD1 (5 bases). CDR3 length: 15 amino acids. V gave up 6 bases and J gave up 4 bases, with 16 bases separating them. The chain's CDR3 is CASSPAGGTNQPQHF. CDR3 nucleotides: TGTGCCAGCAGCCCCGCTGGGGGTACGAATCAGCCCCAGCATTTT.

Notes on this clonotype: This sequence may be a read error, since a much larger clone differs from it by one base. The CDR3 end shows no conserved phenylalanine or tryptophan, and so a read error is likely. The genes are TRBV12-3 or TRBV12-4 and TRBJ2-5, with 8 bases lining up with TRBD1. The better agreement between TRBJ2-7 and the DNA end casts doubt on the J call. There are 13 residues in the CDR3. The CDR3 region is CASSKTGAYEQYL. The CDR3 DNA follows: TGTGCCAGCAGCAAGACAGGGGCCTACGAGCAGTACTTA.

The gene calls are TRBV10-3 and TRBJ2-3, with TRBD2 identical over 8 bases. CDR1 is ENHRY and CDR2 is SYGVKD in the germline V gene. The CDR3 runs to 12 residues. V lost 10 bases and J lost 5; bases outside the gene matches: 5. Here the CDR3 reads CASRTSQDTQYF. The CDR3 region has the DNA TGTGCCAGCCGGACTAGCCAAGATACGCAGTATTTT.

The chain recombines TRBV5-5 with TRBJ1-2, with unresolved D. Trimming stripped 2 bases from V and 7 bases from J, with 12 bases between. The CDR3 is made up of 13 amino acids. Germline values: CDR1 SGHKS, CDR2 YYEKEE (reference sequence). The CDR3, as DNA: TGTGCCAGCAGCTTCTCGGACTTCTCTGGCTACACCTTC. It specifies CASSFSDFSGYTF.